Following are 20 T cell receptor beta chains from one sample sequenced in a study of shared clonotypes between healthy human individuals. The data were produced by immunoSEQ multiplex PCR, yet TCRdb's version contains in-frame clones alone and is incomplete. The sample carries under 2,500,000 clones, approximately 96% recorded once. The specimen sequenced was naive CD4+ T cells sorted from blood. Subset in this sample: CD45RA+ positively selected. These receptors originate from a man in his late teens or twenties in good health.

The chain carries TRBV6-1 and TRBJ2-7; 7 bases line up with TRBD2. CDR1 is MNHNS, CDR2 SASEGT, per germline. Losses at the gene ends were 4 bases for V and 2 bases for J; bases not matched to a gene: 11. CDR3 length: 16 amino acids. CDR3 DNA sequence: TGTGCCAGCAGTGTCTCCCGGGGGGTCACAACCTACGAGCAGTACTTC. Translation gives CASSVSRGVTTYEQYF.

V is TRBV6-5 and J is TRBJ2-7; the match to TRBD2 covers 14 bases. V was pared by 0 bases and J by 7 bases, with 5 bases of the junction left unmatched. Germline CDR1 and CDR2: MNHEY and SVGAGI. The CDR3 is 16 residues long. CDR3 sequence (DNA): TGTGCCAGCAGTTACTCGTCTGGACTAGCGGGAGGAGAGCAGTACTTC. Protein: CASSYSSGLAGGEQYF.

The chain uses TRBV5-1 and TRBJ2-1; TRBD1 matches at 7 bases. The CDR3 is made up of 18 amino acids. J lost 1 base, V lost 4 bases, and 14 bases had no gene match. In germline, CDR1 is SGHRS, CDR2 YFSETQ. CDR3 protein: CASSLEPGQLFSYNEQFF. In DNA form, the CDR3 reads TGCGCCAGCAGCCTCGAACCGGGACAGCTATTTTCCTACAATGAGCAGTTCTTC.

This chain joins TRBV5-1 and TRBJ2-7; 9 nucleotides line up with TRBD1. The J segment lost 5 bases and the V segment lost 1 base, leaving 10 bases of the junction unmatched. CDR3 length equals 16 residues. The germline V gene has CDR1 SGHRS and CDR2 YFSETQ. CDR3 bases: TGCGCCAGCAGCTTGTGGGCGACAGGGGGGAAAAACGAGCAGTACTTC. Translated: CASSLWATGGKNEQYF.

The chain couples TRBV28 to TRBJ1-2; 7 bases align to TRBD1. The V segment lost 4 bases and the J segment 8 bases; nucleotides outside the gene matches: 4. This CDR3 region has 12 residues. Germline CDR1 reads MDHEN; CDR2 reads SYDVKM. The DNA of the CDR3 is TGTGCCAGCAGTTCGACAGGGAAGGGCTACACCTTC. Its translation is CASSSTGKGYTF.

V is TRBV28 and J is TRBJ2-7; either TRBD1 or TRBD2 may fit D (6 bases each). The CDR3 has 14 amino acids. V was shortened by 4 bases and J by 4 bases, with 14 bases between the two germline ends. Germline V lookup: CDR1 MDHEN, CDR2 SYDVKM. CDR3 nucleotides: TGTGCCAGCAGTTCTGCGGGACACTCTTACGAGCAGTACTTC. Protein sequence: CASSSAGHSYEQYF.

This clone was recorded a few times. The J gene is TRBJ1-1, the V gene TRBV19; D possibly corresponds to TRBD1 (5 bases). V gave up 7 bases and J gave up 5 bases, with 14 bases separating them. This CDR3 is 13 amino acids long. Germline V CDR1 and CDR2: LNHDA, SQIVND (reference sequence). CDR3 region: CASTRDRGTEAFF. DNA of the CDR3: TGTGCCAGTACCAGGGATAGGGGAACTGAAGCTTTCTTT. The full variable domain, its missing parts supplied by reference TRBV19 and TRBJ1-1, is DGGITQSPKYLFRKEGQNVTLSCEQNLNHDAMYWYRQDPGQGLRLIYYSQIVNDFQKGDIAEGYSVSREKKESFPLTVTSAQKNPTAFYLCASTRDRGTEAFFGQGTRLTVV.

J is TRBJ1-2 and V is TRBV7-2; TRBD1 agrees at 9 bases. Germline loops: CDR1 SGHTA, CDR2 FQGNSA. J was trimmed by 3 bases and V by 3 bases; bases with no gene match: 5. The CDR3 runs 15 residues. The CDR3 is CASSFGDRGYYGYTF. The CDR3 DNA reads as TGTGCCAGCAGCTTTGGTGACAGGGGGTACTATGGCTACACCTTC.

The chain links TRBV30 to TRBJ2-7; no clear D. The CDR3 is 12 residues long. Looked up from germline, CDR1 is GTSNPN and CDR2 is SVGIG (reference sequence). V lost 4 bases to trimming and J lost 0 bases, with 7 bases between them. The CDR3 nucleotides read TGTGCCTGGATGGCGTCCTCCTACGAGCAGTACTTC. Protein product: CAWMASSYEQYF. Full variable domain (outside the CDR3, taken from reference TRBV30 and TRBJ2-7): SQTIHQWPATLVQPVGSPLSLECTVEGTSNPNLYWYRQAAGRGLQLLFYSVGIGQISSEVPQNLSASRPQDRQFILSSKKLLLSDSGFYLCAWMASSYEQYFGPGTRLTVT.

This chain links TRBV30 with TRBJ2-2; D gene uncertain. This CDR3 has 12 amino acids. Germline loops: CDR1 GTSNPN, CDR2 SVGIG (reference sequence). V gave up 2 bases and J gave up 10 bases, with 11 bases separating them. The CDR3 coding sequence is TGTGCCTGGAGTCGGCTGAATGCGGAGCTGTTTTTT. Protein product: CAWSRLNAELFF.

The V gene is TRBV7-2, the J gene TRBJ1-2; no reliable D call. The CDR3 is 14 residues long. V gave up 0 bases and J gave up 4 bases, with 9 bases separating them. Germline loops: CDR1 SGHTA, CDR2 FQGNSA. CDR3 protein: CASSLATILYGYTF. CDR3 nucleotides: TGTGCCAGCAGCTTAGCGACCATCCTCTATGGCTACACCTTC.

The chain recombines TRBV27 with TRBJ2-5, with D maybe TRBD1 (6 bases). The CDR3 extends over 16 amino acids. V lost 5 bases, J lost 1 base, and 17 bases lay in between. Looked up from germline, CDR1 is MNHEY and CDR2 is SMNVEV (reference sequence). The CDR3, as DNA: TGTGCCAGCAGTCCGCCGGGACAACTTCTCCAAGAGACCCAGTACTTC. This encodes CASSPPGQLLQETQYF.

As to this clone: Other DNA sequences within the sample encode an identical CDR3. The rearrangement links TRBV6-1 to TRBJ2-5; D may be TRBD1 (6 bases). From germline, CDR1 is MNHNS and CDR2 SASEGT. The CDR3 spans 14 residues. The V gene lost 6 bases and the J gene lost 4 bases, with 15 bases spanning the gap. The CDR3 region has the DNA TGTGCCAGCAGCAGTGGGGGCGCGGGAGAGACCCAGTACTTC. It codes for CASSSGGAGETQYF.

The chain links TRBV19 to TRBJ1-1, with D hard to call. The ends were cut back, 5 bases at V and 3 bases at J, with 16 bases in the middle. The V gene's germline CDR1 is LNHDA and CDR2 SQIVND (reference sequence). The CDR3 sequence is 15 residues long. The CDR3 DNA reads TGTGCCAGTAGTGCTCAACACTTATGGGACACTGAAGCTTTCTTT. Its translation is CASSAQHLWDTEAFF. The variable domain in full, completed from reference TRBV19 and TRBJ1-1, reads DGGITQSPKYLFRKEGQNVTLSCEQNLNHDAMYWYRQDPGQGLRLIYYSQIVNDFQKGDIAEGYSVSREKKESFPLTVTSAQKNPTAFYLCASSAQHLWDTEAFFGQGTRLTVV.

The genes are TRBV5-8 and TRBJ1-2; D unresolved. V lost 4 bases and J lost 1, with 11 bases in between. CDR3 length: 14 amino acids. The V gene's germline CDR1 is SGHTS and CDR2 YDEGEE. CDR3 amino acids: CASSQPGGNYGYTF. DNA of the CDR3: TGTGCCAGCAGCCAACCGGGAGGTAACTATGGCTACACCTTC.

The J gene is TRBJ1-4, the V gene TRBV5-1; 9 positions agree with TRBD1. This CDR3 has 14 amino acids. Trimming at V came to 4 bases and at J to 8 bases, leaving 6 bases not matched to a gene. The germline gives CDR1 SGHRS, CDR2 YFSETQ. The CDR3 reads CASSTGQGHEKLFF. CDR3 sequence (DNA): TGCGCCAGCAGCACAGGACAGGGGCACGAAAAACTGTTTTTT.

The rearrangement uses TRBV13 and TRBJ2-3; the match to TRBD2 covers 13 bases. Germline CDR1 reads PRHDT; CDR2 reads FYEKMQ (reference sequence). CDR3 length: 16 residues. Unmatched junction bases numbered 0, after V lost 0 bases and J lost 3 bases. DNA for the CDR3: TGTGCCAGCAGCTTAGGACTAGCGGGAGGGACAGATACGCAGTATTTT. Protein product: CASSLGLAGGTDTQYF.

The chain has TRBV7-2 and TRBJ2-7, with D possibly being TRBD1 or TRBD2 (6 bases each). Germline values: CDR1 SGHTA, CDR2 FQGNSA. CDR3 length: 15 amino acids. V lost 1 base, J lost 2 bases, and 12 bases lay in between. The CDR3: CASSLDGGRTYEQYF. In DNA form, the CDR3 reads TGTGCCAGCAGCTTAGACGGGGGCAGGACCTACGAGCAGTACTTC. Supplemented by reference TRBV7-2 and TRBJ2-7, the full variable domain reads GAGVSQSPSNKVTEKGKDVELRCDPISGHTALYWYRQSLGQGLEFLIYFQGNSAPDKSGLPSDRFSAERTGGSVSTLTIQRTQQEDSAVYLCASSLDGGRTYEQYFGPGTRLTVT.

CDR3 DNA: TGTGCCAGCTCACCCATCGGACAGGGGGATCAGCCCCAGCATTTT. It yields the protein CASSPIGQGDQPQHF. The gene calls are TRBV18 and TRBJ1-5; 10 nucleotides line up with TRBD1. J gave up 5 bases and V 3 bases, and 4 bases lay outside the gene matches. Germline CDR1 KGHSH, CDR2 LQKENI. This CDR3 is built from 15 residues.

The CDR3 DNA reads TGCGCCAGCAGCTTGCCAGGAGACAGGGAGGGTGAGCAGTTCTTC. Protein sequence: CASSLPGDREGEQFF. The chain carries TRBV5-1 and TRBJ2-1; D is perhaps TRBD1 or TRBD2 (7 bases each). Trimming took 1 base from V and 9 from J, leaving 17 bases between them. Germline values: CDR1 SGHRS, CDR2 YFSETQ. The CDR3 length is 15 residues.